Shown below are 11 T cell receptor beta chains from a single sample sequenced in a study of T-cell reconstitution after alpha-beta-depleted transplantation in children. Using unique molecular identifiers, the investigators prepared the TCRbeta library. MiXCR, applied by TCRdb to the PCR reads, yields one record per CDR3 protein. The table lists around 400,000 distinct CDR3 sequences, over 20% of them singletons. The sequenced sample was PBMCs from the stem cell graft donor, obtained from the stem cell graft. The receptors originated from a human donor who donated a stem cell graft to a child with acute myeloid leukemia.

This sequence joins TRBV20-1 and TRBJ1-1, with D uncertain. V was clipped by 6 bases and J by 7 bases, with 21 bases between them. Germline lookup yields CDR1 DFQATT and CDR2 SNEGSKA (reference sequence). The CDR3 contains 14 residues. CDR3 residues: CSAKSRTALDEAFF. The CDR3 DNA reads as TGCAGTGCAAAAAGCCGAACGGCGCTGGATGAAGCTTTCTTT.

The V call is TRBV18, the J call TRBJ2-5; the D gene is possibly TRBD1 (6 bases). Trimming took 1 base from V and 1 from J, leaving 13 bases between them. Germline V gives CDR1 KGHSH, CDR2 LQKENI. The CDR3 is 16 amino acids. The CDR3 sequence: CASSPRGRGGQETQYF. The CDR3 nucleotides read TGTGCCAGCTCACCACGGGGCAGGGGCGGCCAAGAGACCCAGTACTTC.

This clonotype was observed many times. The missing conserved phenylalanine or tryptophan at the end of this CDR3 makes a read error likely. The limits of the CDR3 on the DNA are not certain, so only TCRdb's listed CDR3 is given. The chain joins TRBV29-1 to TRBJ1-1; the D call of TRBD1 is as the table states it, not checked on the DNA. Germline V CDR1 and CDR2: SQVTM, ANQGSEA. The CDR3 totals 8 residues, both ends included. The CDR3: CSVESGGI.

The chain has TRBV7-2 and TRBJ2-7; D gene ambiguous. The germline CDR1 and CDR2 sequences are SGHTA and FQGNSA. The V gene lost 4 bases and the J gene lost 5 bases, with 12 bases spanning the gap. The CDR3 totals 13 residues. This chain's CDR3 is CASSSPTKHEQYF. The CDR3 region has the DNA TGTGCCAGCAGCTCCCCCACTAAGCACGAGCAGTACTTC.

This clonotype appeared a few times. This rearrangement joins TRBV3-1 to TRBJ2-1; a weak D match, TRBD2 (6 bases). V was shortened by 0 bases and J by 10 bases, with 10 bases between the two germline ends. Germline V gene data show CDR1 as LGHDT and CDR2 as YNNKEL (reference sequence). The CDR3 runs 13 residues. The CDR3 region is CASSQENLAEQFF. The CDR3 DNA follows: TGTGCCAGCAGCCAAGAGAACCTAGCGGAGCAGTTCTTC.

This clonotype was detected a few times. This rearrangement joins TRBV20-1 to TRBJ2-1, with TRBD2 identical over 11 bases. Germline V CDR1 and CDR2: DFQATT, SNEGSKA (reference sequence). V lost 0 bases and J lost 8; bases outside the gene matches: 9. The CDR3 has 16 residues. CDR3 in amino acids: CSARDLGLAVRDEQFF. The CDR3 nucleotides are TGCAGTGCTAGAGATCTGGGACTAGCGGTTCGAGATGAGCAGTTCTTC.

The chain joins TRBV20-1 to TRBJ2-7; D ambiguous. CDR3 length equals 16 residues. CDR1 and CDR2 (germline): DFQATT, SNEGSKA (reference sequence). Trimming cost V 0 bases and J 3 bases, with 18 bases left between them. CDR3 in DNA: TGCAGTGCTAGAGATATAACTATCGACTTGCGCTACGAGCAGTACTTC. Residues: CSARDITIDLRYEQYF.

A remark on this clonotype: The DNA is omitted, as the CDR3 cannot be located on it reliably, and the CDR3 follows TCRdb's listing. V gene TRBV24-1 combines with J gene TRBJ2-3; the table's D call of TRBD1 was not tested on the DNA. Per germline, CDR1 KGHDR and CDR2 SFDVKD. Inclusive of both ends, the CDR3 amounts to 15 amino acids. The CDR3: CATSDFGAGTDTQYF.

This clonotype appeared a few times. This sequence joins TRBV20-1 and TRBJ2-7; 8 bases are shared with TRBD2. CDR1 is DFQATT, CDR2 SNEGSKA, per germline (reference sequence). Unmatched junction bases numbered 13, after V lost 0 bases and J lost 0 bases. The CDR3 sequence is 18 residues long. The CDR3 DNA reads TGCAGTGCTAGAGATGTCTTTTGGACTAGCAGGAGCTCCTACGAGCAGTACTTC. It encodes CSARDVFWTSRSSYEQYF.

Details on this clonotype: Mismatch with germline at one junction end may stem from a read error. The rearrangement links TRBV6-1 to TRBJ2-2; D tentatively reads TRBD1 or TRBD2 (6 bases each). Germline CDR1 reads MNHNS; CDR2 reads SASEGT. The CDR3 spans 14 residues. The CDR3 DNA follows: TGTGCCAGCAGGGGGGGCCTAGGGACCGAGGAGCTGTTTTTT. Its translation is CASRGGLGTEELFF.

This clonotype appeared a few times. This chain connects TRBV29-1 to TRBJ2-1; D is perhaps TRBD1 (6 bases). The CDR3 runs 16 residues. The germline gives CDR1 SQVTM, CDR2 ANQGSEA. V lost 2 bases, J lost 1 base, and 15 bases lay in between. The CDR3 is CSVEYRARASYNEQFF. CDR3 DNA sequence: TGCAGCGTTGAATACAGGGCCCGCGCTTCCTACAATGAGCAGTTCTTC.